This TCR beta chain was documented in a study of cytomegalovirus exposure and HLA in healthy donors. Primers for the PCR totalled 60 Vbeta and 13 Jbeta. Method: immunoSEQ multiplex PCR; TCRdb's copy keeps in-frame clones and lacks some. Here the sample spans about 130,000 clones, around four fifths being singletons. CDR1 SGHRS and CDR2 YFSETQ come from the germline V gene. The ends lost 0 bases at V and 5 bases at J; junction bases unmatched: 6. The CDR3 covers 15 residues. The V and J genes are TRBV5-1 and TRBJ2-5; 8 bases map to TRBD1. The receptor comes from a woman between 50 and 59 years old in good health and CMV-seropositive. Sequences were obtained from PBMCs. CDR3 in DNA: TGCGCCAGCAGCTTGGAGACAGGGGTGGGGGAGACCCAGTACTTC. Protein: CASSLETGVGETQYF.